This TCR beta chain was identified during a study of T cell repertoires in cytomegalovirus infection. Points from the study as a whole: CMV-specific TCR beta clonotypes restricted by HLA-C were the ones dominating the ex vivo response.

TCRdb ran MiXCR on the reads and lists one entry per CDR3 protein. This sample carries 110,000 to 150,000 distinct CDR3 sequences, about 31% of them seen once, and the ten largest clones take roughly half. The CDR3 runs to 13 residues. Trimming removed 10 bases at V and 5 bases at J, with 17 bases between. This clonotype was picked up a small number of times. What it recognizes is unknown. The source material was CD8+ T cells from cultured PBMCs, sampled from culture after CMV antigen stimulation. This TCR derives from a human donor in good health (CMV status not recorded). Some clones in this sample may be carry-over from other donors' samples. The chain carries TRBV12-3 or TRBV12-4 and TRBJ2-5; the D is unclear. Here the CDR3 DNA reads TGTGCCACCGTCCGGACCCTTGGGGAGACCCAGTACTTC. This codes for CATVRTLGETQYF.